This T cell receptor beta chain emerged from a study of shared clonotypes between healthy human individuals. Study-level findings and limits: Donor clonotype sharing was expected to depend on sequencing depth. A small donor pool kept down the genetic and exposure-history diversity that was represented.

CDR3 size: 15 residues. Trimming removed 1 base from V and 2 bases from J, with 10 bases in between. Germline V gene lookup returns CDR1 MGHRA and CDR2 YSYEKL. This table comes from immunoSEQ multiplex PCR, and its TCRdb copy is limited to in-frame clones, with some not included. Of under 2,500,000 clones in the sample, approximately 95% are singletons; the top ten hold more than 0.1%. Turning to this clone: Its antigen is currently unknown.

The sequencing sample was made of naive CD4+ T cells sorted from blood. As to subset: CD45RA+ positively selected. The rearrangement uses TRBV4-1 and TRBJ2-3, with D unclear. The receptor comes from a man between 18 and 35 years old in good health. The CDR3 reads CASSQVAAYTDTQYF. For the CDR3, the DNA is TGCGCCAGCAGCCAAGTGGCGGCCTACACAGATACGCAGTATTTT.